The entry that follows covers one T cell receptor (beta chain) sequence. Its antigen is as yet unknown. For TCR beta, libraries came from iRepertoire HTBI primers and Arm-PCR of CDR3 regions. TCRdb reanalysed the multiplex PCR reads using MiXCR and keeps one entry per CDR3 protein. The sample shows 360,000 or so distinct CDR3 sequences, roughly 23% of them seen only once. Germline-derived CDR1 and CDR2 are MDHEN and SYDVKM. Trimming pared 3 bases from V and 4 bases from J, leaving 9 bases between. The CDR3 spans 13 residues. The time point denotes: persistent/refractory GD, antithyroid drugs over 5 years with positive TRAb. The TCR library was prepared using RNA isolated from PBMCs. The entry originates in a study of regulatory T cells in long-lasting Graves disease. Whole-study results and caveats: The researchers studied only peripheral blood, not thyroid tissue. New patients shared approximately 970 public clonotypes, and persistent patients shared more, with a few thousand.

The V gene is TRBV28, the J gene TRBJ1-2, with D unresolved. Sequencing was performed on peripheral blood mononuclear cells (PBMCs), taken when the disease was refractory, from a patient treated with antithyroid drugs. This sequence was found in a woman between 40 and 55 years old with Graves disease. CDR3 sequence reads: CASSFLEGYGYTF. The CDR3 DNA reads as TGTGCCAGCAGTTTTTTGGAAGGCTATGGCTACACCTTC.